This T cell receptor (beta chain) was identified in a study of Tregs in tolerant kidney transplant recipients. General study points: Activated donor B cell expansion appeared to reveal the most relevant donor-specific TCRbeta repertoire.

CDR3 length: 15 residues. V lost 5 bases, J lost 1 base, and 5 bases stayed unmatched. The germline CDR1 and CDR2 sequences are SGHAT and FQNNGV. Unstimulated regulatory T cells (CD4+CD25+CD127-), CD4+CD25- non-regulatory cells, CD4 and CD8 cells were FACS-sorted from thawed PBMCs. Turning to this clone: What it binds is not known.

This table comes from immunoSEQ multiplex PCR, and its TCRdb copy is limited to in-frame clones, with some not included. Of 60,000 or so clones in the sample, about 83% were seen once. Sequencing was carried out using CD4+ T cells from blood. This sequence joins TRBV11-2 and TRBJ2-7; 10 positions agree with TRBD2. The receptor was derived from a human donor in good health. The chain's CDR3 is CASSTSGGASYEQYF. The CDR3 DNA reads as TGTGCCAGCAGCACCAGCGGGGGGGCTTCCTACGAGCAGTACTTC.